This note documents a single TCR beta chain sequence. Recruitment covered about 25 US areas and drew participants whose ages spanned about 18 to 100 years. Resolution of symptoms, clearance, or two negative PCRs was present in recovered Cohort 3 donors. This sample was taken from a study of blood T cell repertoires in COVID-19. Study details: PBMCs, B-cell-depleted T cells, or T cells were the source of the cDNA or gDNA that made up the material.

Per the original data handling: Amplification from reference gene primers served as the basis for estimated nucleated cell counts. Some clones are missing from TCRdb's copy, which holds only in-frame ones; the method was immunoSEQ multiplex PCR. V, J and clone size are taken as reported in that table, and D and trimming were inferred from the DNA itself. The sample lists some 130,000 clones, around 82% occurring once. Material: PBMCs or T cells enriched from blood (not recorded which). The sequence was obtained from a woman in her forties or fifties who had recovered from COVID-19.

CDR3: CASSSGLAGVGEQFF. The CDR3 bases are TGTGCCAGCAGCTCGGGACTAGCGGGGGTAGGTGAGCAGTTCTTC. This rearrangement joins TRBV7-3 to TRBJ2-1; 14 bases line up with TRBD2. Germline V gene lookup returns CDR1 SGHTA and CDR2 FQGTGA. The V and J ends lost 4 bases and 9 bases, in that order; junction bases with no gene match: 5. The CDR3 runs 15 residues. Full variable domain (rest looked up from reference TRBV7-3 and TRBJ2-1): GAGVSQTPSNKVTEKGKYVELRCDPISGHTALYWYRQSLGQGPEFLIYFQGTGAADDSGLPNDRFFAVRPEGSVSTLKIQRTERGDSAVYLCASSSGLAGVGEQFFGPGTRLTVL.